This T cell receptor (beta chain) was sequenced in a study of T cell responses to AZD1222 COVID-19 vaccine. Libraries were prepared by immunoSEQ multiplex PCR; TCRdb keeps only in-frame clonotypes and omits some of them. The sample has under 250,000 clones, roughly 91% seen once; the top ten hold roughly 0.99%. V was pared by 4 bases and J by 10 bases, with 15 bases between. From germline, CDR1 is SGHKS and CDR2 YYEKEE (reference sequence). The CDR3 runs to 13 residues. Remarks on this clone: Its antigen is undetermined.

Study-wide points: Repertoire sampling was restricted to post-peak T cell response timepoints. The sample set comprised mostly white British donors with more females, and clonal diversity was possibly underestimated. Only a handful of AZD1222 recipients were seropositive at baseline. Increased Spike-specific TCR breadth and depth were observed after two AZD1222 doses.

The chain recombines TRBV5-5 with TRBJ2-1; D remains unclear. The sequence was collected from an adult in good health. The sample was peripheral blood, taken on day 0 of MenACWY control vaccination. In DNA, the CDR3 is TGTGCCAGCAGCACAATGGCCGCGTCGGAGCAGTTCTTC. Translated, it gives CASSTMAASEQFF.